The 18 T cell receptor beta chains presented below share a single source sample, sequenced in a study of CXCR3-negative and CXCR3-positive naive CD8 T cells. The study made its TRB cDNA libraries by 5' RACE, adding UMI labels. Following a re-call of the 5' RACE reads, TCRdb has one entry per CDR3 protein and lacks DNA. The sample table includes 65,000 to 75,000 distinct CDR3 sequences. Their target antigens are unknown. Study findings and constraints: Naive cells with CXCR3 showed TRB CDR3s that were more hydrophobic than those in CXCR3-negative naive cells.

What was sequenced was naive CXCR3+ CD8+ T cells from blood. Subset reported: CD45RO-CCR7+CD27+CD95- naive CD8+ T cells expressing CXCR3 (TNR3+). Receptors originate from a human donor in good health. Some clones in this sample may be carry-over from other donors' samples.

J is TRBJ2-7 and V is TRBV29-1. The length of the CDR3 is 12 residues. Germline-derived CDR1 and CDR2 are SQVTM and ANQGSEA. The chain's CDR3 is CSVLSVSYEQYF.

The chain links TRBV15 to TRBJ2-5. The V gene's germline CDR1 is LNHNV and CDR2 YYDKDF (reference sequence). The CDR3 covers 14 residues. The CDR3: CATRLPKFQETQYF.

This sequence joins TRBV29-1 and TRBJ2-3. This CDR3 has 13 residues. The germline V gene has CDR1 SQVTM and CDR2 ANQGSEA. The CDR3: CSVDTGYTDTQYF.

The V call is TRBV12-3 or TRBV12-4, the J call TRBJ2-7; with no DNA, the TCRdb D assignment of TRBD1 cannot be verified. CDR3 length: 13 amino acids. CDR3 residues: CASTNRGPYEQYF.

The chain uses TRBV4-2 and TRBJ2-7; TCRdb selects TRBD1, and the lack of DNA leaves this call unchecked. Germline CDR1 and CDR2: LGHNA and YNFKEQ. The CDR3 is 16 residues long. The CDR3 loop is CASSQVVQGATYEQYF.

The rearrangement joins TRBV7-6 to TRBJ1-5; with no DNA, the TCRdb D assignment of TRBD1 cannot be verified. The V gene's germline CDR1 is SGHVS and CDR2 FNYEAQ. The CDR3 is made up of 14 amino acids. CDR3 in amino acids: CASSPTGADQPQHF.

The chain employs TRBV29-1 and TRBJ1-2. Germline assignment: CDR1 SQVTM and CDR2 ANQGSEA. This CDR3 comprises 14 residues. Here the CDR3 reads CSVEDWTSRHGYTF.

The chain links TRBV7-9 to TRBJ1-5; TCRdb designates TRBD1, a call that cannot be tested without DNA. Germline V lookup: CDR1 SEHNR, CDR2 FQNEAQ (reference sequence). CDR3 length equals 16 residues. The CDR3 reads CASSLDPGSGNQPQHF.

The V gene is TRBV7-3, the J gene TRBJ2-6; checking the TCRdb D call of TRBD1 is not possible without DNA. CDR3 length: 16 residues. Per germline, CDR1 SGHTA and CDR2 FQGTGA. The CDR3 sequence is CASSLGTGAGANVLTF.

The chain recombines TRBV7-6 with TRBJ2-1; the D call from TCRdb, TRBD2, cannot be confirmed without DNA. This CDR3 spans 15 amino acids. Germline loops: CDR1 SGHVS, CDR2 FNYEAQ. CDR3 sequence: CASSPRTRGDNEQFF.

This chain joins TRBV20-1 and TRBJ2-3; TCRdb picks TRBD1, but there is no DNA to check that call. Looked up from germline, CDR1 is DFQATT and CDR2 is SNEGSKA (reference sequence). This CDR3 region has 17 residues. The CDR3: CSARDMRGHDLTDTQYF.

The V and J genes are TRBV27 and TRBJ2-2; TCRdb's D gene call, TRBD1, goes unchecked for lack of DNA. This CDR3 is built from 16 residues. The germline gives CDR1 MNHEY, CDR2 SMNVEV (reference sequence). This CDR3 reads CASSFGAGGNTGELFF.

The gene calls are TRBV5-1 and TRBJ2-6. The CDR3 spans 14 residues. The germline V gene encodes CDR1 SGHRS and CDR2 YFSETQ. CDR3 amino acids: CASSADSGANVLTF.

CDR3 in amino acids: CASSSLYGHRPGTQYF. The chain has TRBV12-3 or TRBV12-4 and TRBJ2-5; TCRdb designates TRBD1, a call that cannot be tested without DNA. CDR3 length: 16 residues.

The V call is TRBV20-1, the J call TRBJ2-1. CDR3 length: 15 residues. Germline V gene sequence: CDR1 DFQATT, CDR2 SNEGSKA (reference sequence). The CDR3 loop is CSARVDQGYSNEQFF.

The V call is TRBV10-3, the J call TRBJ2-7; TCRdb returns TRBD2, unconfirmable since there is no DNA. Looked up from germline, CDR1 is ENHRY and CDR2 is SYGVKD. The CDR3 is 16 residues long. The CDR3 loop is CAITMTSGDLSYEQYF.

The V and J genes are TRBV7-6 and TRBJ2-3; the TCRdb call, TRBD1, lacks DNA for checking. In germline, CDR1 is SGHVS, CDR2 FNYEAQ. The CDR3 is 16 residues long. CDR3 residues: CASSTDGHASTDTQYF.

V is TRBV12-3 or TRBV12-4 and J is TRBJ1-2; the D call of TRBD1 rests on TCRdb alone, since no DNA is present to check it. The CDR3 is 14 residues long. Here the CDR3 reads CASRDPDRGYGYTF.